A selection of T cell receptor beta chains follows, all from one sample in a study of cytomegalovirus exposure and HLA in healthy donors. Some clones are missing from TCRdb's copy, which holds only in-frame ones; the method was immunoSEQ multiplex PCR. Of some 330,000 clones in the sample, 70% to 90% were seen once. Sample: PBMCs. These receptors all stem from a woman between 18 and 29 years old in good health and CMV-seronegative. The CDR3 runs from the conserved cysteine through the conserved F or W. The order of the fields is V gene, clone size, D gene, J gene, CDR3 protein, CDR3 DNA. A D gene is named only where the DNA matches it firmly. The size of a clone is reported for some rows only, either as once, few or many, or as a class for expanded clones.

TRBV7-2	once	TRBD2	TRBJ2-7	CASSPRGTSGSHEQYF	TGTGCCAGCAGCCCACGCGGGACTAGCGGGAGTCACGAGCAGTACTTC
TRBV9	.	.	TRBJ1-1	CASSPVGAEAFF	TGTGCCAGCAGCCCTGTCGGGGCTGAAGCTTTCTTT
TRBV4-1	.	TRBD2	TRBJ2-7	CASSPVAGANYEQYF	TGCGCCAGCAGCCCTGTAGCGGGAGCTAACTACGAGCAGTACTTC
TRBV14	.	TRBD1	TRBJ2-7	CASSYAPGTGRYEQYF	TGTGCCAGCAGCTACGCCCCCGGGACAGGGCGCTACGAGCAGTACTTC
TRBV5-6	.	TRBD2	TRBJ2-7	CASSSYSRETHEQYF	TGTGCCAGCAGCTCGTACTCGCGGGAGACCCACGAGCAGTACTTC
TRBV7-8	.	TRBD2	TRBJ2-7	CASRLRLAREQYF	TGTGCCAGCAGGCTAAGACTAGCGCGGGAGCAGTACTTC
TRBV7-2	once	TRBD2	TRBJ2-7	CASSTVGTSGSYEQYF	TGTGCCAGCAGCACAGTCGGGACTAGCGGGAGCTACGAGCAGTACTTC
TRBV6-1	.	.	TRBJ2-3	CASIRGQSTDTQYF	TGTGCCAGCATACGGGGACAAAGCACAGATACGCAGTATTTT
TRBV29-1	.	.	TRBJ1-5	CSVEDLGGNSNQPQHF	TGCAGCGTTGAAGATCTCGGCGGAAATAGCAATCAGCCCCAGCATTTT
TRBV4-2	.	TRBD1	TRBJ1-2	CASSQEGTGGRGYTF	TGTGCCAGCAGCCAAGAAGGGACAGGGGGCCGGGGCTACACCTTC
TRBV7-2	.	TRBD1	TRBJ1-2	CASSSTGTGSEGYTF	TGTGCCAGCAGCTCTACCGGGACAGGGAGTGAAGGCTACACCTTC
TRBV2	.	TRBD2	TRBJ2-7	CASSKRGLAGGEQYF	TGTGCCAGCAGTAAAAGGGGACTAGCGGGAGGCGAGCAGTACTTC
TRBV7-2	.	.	TRBJ2-3	CASSSPTGTSTDTQYF	TGTGCCAGCAGCTCCCCGACAGGGACTAGCACAGATACGCAGTATTTT
TRBV4-2	.	TRBD2	TRBJ2-3	CASSQDLAGGPTDTQYF	TGTGCCAGCAGCCAAGACCTAGCGGGAGGGCCGACAGATACGCAGTATTTT
TRBV28	.	.	TRBJ2-7	CASSSLARDTYEQYF	TGTGCCAGCAGCTCCTTAGCCAGGGACACCTACGAGCAGTACTTC
TRBV11-2	.	TRBD1	TRBJ2-3	CASSAADQGGTDTQYF	TGTGCCAGCAGCGCCGCGGACCAGGGGGGCACAGATACGCAGTATTTT
TRBV11-3	.	TRBD2	TRBJ2-1	CASSKTSGSGEQFF	TGTGCCAGCAGCAAAACTAGCGGGAGTGGGGAGCAGTTCTTC
TRBV2	once	TRBD1	TRBJ2-2	CASSPGGVLPGELFF	TGTGCCAGCAGTCCAGGGGGCGTCCTCCCCGGGGAGCTGTTTTTT
TRBV28	.	.	TRBJ2-7	CASSLGGVEQYF	TGTGCCAGCAGTTTGGGGGGAGTCGAGCAGTACTTC
TRBV4-2	.	.	TRBJ2-1	CASSQEIAYNEQFF	TGTGCCAGCAGCCAAGAGATAGCATACAATGAGCAGTTCTTC
TRBV27	.	TRBD1	TRBJ2-6	CASSIGQGRASGANVLTF	TGTGCCAGCAGTATCGGACAGGGGAGGGCCTCTGGGGCCAACGTCCTGACTTTC
TRBV4-1	.	.	TRBJ2-1	CASSQGGHEQFF	TGCGCCAGCAGCCAAGGCGGGCATGAGCAGTTCTTC
TRBV6-5	.	TRBD1	TRBJ2-7	CASSPRTGLLVEQYF	TGTGCCAGCAGCCCCAGGACAGGCCTCCTGGTCGAGCAGTACTTC
TRBV19	.	TRBD1	TRBJ2-7	CASSTGQVGEQYF	TGTGCCAGTAGTACGGGACAGGTAGGTGAGCAGTACTTC
TRBV14	.	.	TRBJ2-3	CASSQAIGPDTQYF	TGTGCCAGCAGCCAAGCAATCGGTCCGGATACGCAGTATTTT
TRBV28	.	.	TRBJ1-1	CASSFESMNTEAFF	TGTGCCAGCAGTTTTGAGTCTATGAACACTGAAGCTTTCTTT
TRBV11-1	.	TRBD2	TRBJ2-1	CASSLVAGIYNEQFF	TGTGCCAGCAGCTTAGTAGCGGGAATCTACAATGAGCAGTTCTTC
TRBV18	.	.	TRBJ1-3	CASSLYPAGEGNTIYF	TGTGCCAGCTCACTTTATCCTGCAGGGGAAGGAAACACCATATATTTT
TRBV18	.	TRBD2	TRBJ2-7	CASSPAGAGYEQYF	TGTGCCAGCTCCCCAGCGGGAGCCGGGTACGAGCAGTACTTC
TRBV10-3	.	.	TRBJ2-7	CAIRRDSNYEQYF	TGTGCCATCAGGCGGGACAGTAACTACGAGCAGTACTTC
TRBV11-2	few	.	TRBJ1-2	CASSFTPSFYGYTF	TGTGCCAGCAGCTTTACCCCAAGCTTCTATGGCTACACCTTC